What follows is one T cell receptor beta chain and its context. Time point described: newly diagnosed GD, antithyroid drugs for less than 3 months. From RNA extracted from PBMCs, the TCR library was made. This entry comes from a study of regulatory T cells in long-lasting Graves disease. Study at large: The antithyroid drugs taken by newly diagnosed Graves' patients had been used for under 3 months.

Library construction for TCR beta used iRepertoire HTBI primers and Arm-PCR of CDR3 regions. TCRdb recomputed calls from the multiplex PCR reads with MiXCR, one row per CDR3 protein. The sample has roughly 260,000 distinct CDR3 sequences; around 19% are singletons. This CDR3 spans 15 amino acids. Germline V gene lookup returns CDR1 WNHNN and CDR2 SYGVQD (reference sequence). Trimming took 5 bases from V and 4 from J, leaving 18 bases between them. Another study also made use of these data, one on T cells in Graves' hyperthyroidism and ophthalmopathy. As that study records: Newly diagnosed hyperthyroidism, duration under 2 months, in patients aged 18 to 65. Investigators excluded patients with uncontrolled infection, other autoimmune disease, pregnancy or lactation. The HTBI primer set was used in a first-round RT-PCR of the TCR CDR3.

V usage is TRBV10-1 and J usage is TRBJ2-7; D may be TRBD1 (6 bases). The source of this sequence is a woman between 25 and 40 years old with Graves disease. The input for sequencing was peripheral blood mononuclear cells (PBMCs), taken at new diagnosis, from a patient treated with antithyroid drugs. CDR3 bases: TGCGCCAGCAGTATGTTTAGGGTCAGGGGATACGAGCAGTACTTC. Protein product: CASSMFRVRGYEQYF.